This TCR beta chain was sequenced during a study of blood T cell repertoires in COVID-19. The wider study: Italy, Spain and the United States were the sources of the convalescent and acute COVID-19 samples. The cDNA or gDNA used as material had been derived from T cells, B-cell-depleted T cells, or PBMCs.

Original analysis: Amplified reference gene primers provided the basis for estimating nucleated cell counts. TCRdb's copy holds only in-frame clones and misses some; the assay was immunoSEQ multiplex PCR. D and trimming were read from the DNA, whereas the V and J calls and clone size are those reported in that table. The table includes approximately 94,000 clones, 80% detected once. The CDR3 runs 17 residues. V shed 2 bases, J shed 7 bases, and the junction held 11 bases outside the gene matches. Source material: peripheral blood. This clonotype originated in a man between 65 and 80 years old with active or convalescent COVID-19. The rearrangement uses TRBV23-1 and TRBJ2-1, with 10 bases lining up with TRBD2. TRBV23-1 is reported as an ORF; its role is uncertain. Here the CDR3 reads CASSQGGPGLAKNEQFF. The CDR3 nucleotides are TGCGCCAGCAGTCAAGGGGGACCGGGACTAGCGAAGAATGAGCAGTTCTTC.